The clone carrying this TCR beta chain was detected ten times or more. Antigen: not known. A much larger clone differs from this one at a single base, so this may be a read error. This specimen includes other DNA sequences encoding the same CDR3. The data were obtained in a study of metastatic and nonmetastatic thyroid tumors. Study context: Repertoire comparisons spanned blood and tumor or nodule tissue from malignant and benign thyroid patients. Notes on the study in general: Significantly higher TCR beta diversity was reportedly seen in malignant thyroid tumors than benign nodules, in blood and tumor.

The CDR3 covers 13 residues. Trimming cost V 6 bases and J 1 base, with 9 bases left between them. Germline CDR1 reads MNHEY; CDR2 reads SMNVEV (reference sequence). Authors' analysis steps: A distant-metastasis classifier for papillary thyroid cancer was built using CDR3 differences across clinicopathological groups. TCRdb ran MiXCR on the PCR reads. The V and J calls and clone size come from TCRdb's table, not from the authors' own analysis. The top ten clones hold 30% of a sample with around 22,000 clones, around 9.9% of them seen once. There were no patients who had received any treatment before thyroid surgery.

Sequenced input: blood. The chain has TRBV27 and TRBJ1-1; D gene ambiguous. This receptor was identified in a female donor with papillary thyroid cancer or a benign thyroid nodule (not recorded which). Some clones in this sample may be carry-over from other donors' samples. The CDR3, as DNA: TGTGCCAGCAGCTTTAATAGGAACACTGAAGCTTTCTTT. Translation: CASSFNRNTEAFF.